This is a list of T cell receptor beta chains from one sample in a study of cytomegalovirus exposure and HLA in healthy donors. Using immunoSEQ multiplex PCR, the repertoire was profiled, and TCRdb retains in-frame clones only, with some absent. This sample yields about 160,000 clones, of which around 76% are seen a single time; roughly 7.1% belongs to the top ten. The sequencing input was PBMCs. These receptors all come from a middle-aged man in good health and CMV-seropositive. Each CDR3 is given with its conserved first and last residue. Fields, in order: D gene, J gene, V gene, clone size, CDR3 DNA, CDR3 protein. The D gene is left open where the match is weak. Expanded clones are given a class, and other clones once, few, many or no size at all.

.	TRBJ1-2	TRBV13	few	TGTGCCAGCAGCTTAGTATCAGGGAAGGGTGGCTACACCTTC	CASSLVSGKGGYTF
TRBD1	TRBJ1-2	TRBV5-6	.	TGTGCCAGCAGCGGGGACAGGGGGCGCTGGTGGGACTATGGCTACACCTTC	CASSGDRGRWWDYGYTF
TRBD2	TRBJ2-1	TRBV11-1	.	TGTGCCAGCACCCTTCGGGCGGGGGGGCGGGATGAGCAGTTCTTC	CASTLRAGGRDEQFF
.	TRBJ1-2	TRBV21-1	.	TGTGCCAGCATCCCCAGGGGTAGAGGCTATGGCTACACCTTC	CASIPRGRGYGYTF
.	TRBJ1-1	TRBV19	many	TGTGCCAGTATGCGGGATATGGGGCGTGAAGCTTTCTTT	CASMRDMGREAFF
TRBD1	TRBJ1-1	TRBV5-1	.	TGCGCCAGCAGGGGGGGACAGGGGGCATTTGCGAACACTGAAGCTTTCTTT	CASRGGQGAFANTEAFF
.	TRBJ1-6	TRBV7-3	.	TGTGCCAGCAGCTTAATCCGAAGCCGTAATTCACCCCTCCACTTT	CASSLIRSRNSPLHF
TRBD1	TRBJ2-1	TRBV19	.	TGTGCCAGTAGTCAGGGGGCATCCTACAATGAGCAGTTCTTC	CASSQGASYNEQFF
.	TRBJ2-7	TRBV5-4	few	TGTGCCAGCAGCCCTGAAGCGGGTTCCTACGAGCAGTACTTC	CASSPEAGSYEQYF
.	TRBJ2-5	TRBV5-8	once	TGTGCCAGCAGCTTGGCCGGGCAGGGGTGGGAGACCCAGTACTTC	CASSLAGQGWETQYF
TRBD1	TRBJ1-2	TRBV7-8	.	TGTGCCAGCAGACCCGGGGGTCCAGGACAGGGAATGGACGGCTACACCTTC	CASRPGGPGQGMDGYTF
TRBD1	TRBJ1-6	TRBV15	once	TGTGCCACCAGTACTAACCCGACAGGGGTTAATTCACCCCTCCACTTT	CATSTNPTGVNSPLHF
TRBD1	TRBJ1-2	TRBV25-1	.	TGTGCCAGCAGTGAATTCGGGACAGGGAGGGGCTACACCTTC	CASSEFGTGRGYTF
TRBD1	TRBJ1-6	TRBV5-1	.	TGCGCCAGCAGCTTGGGGCAACAGGGGATCGGTTCACCCCTCCACTTT	CASSLGQQGIGSPLHF
TRBD1	TRBJ1-6	TRBV5-6	.	TGTGCCAGCAGCAGGACAGGGTCCGGTTCACCCCTCCACTTT	CASSRTGSGSPLHF
.	TRBJ2-5	TRBV10-3	few	TGTGCCATCAGCGGGCGGGACAGCCAAGAGACCCAGTACTTC	CAISGRDSQETQYF
.	TRBJ1-1	TRBV5-5	.	TGTGCCAGCAGCTTCGGGATGACTGAAGCTTTCTTT	CASSFGMTEAFF
.	TRBJ1-2	TRBV19	.	TGTGCCAGTAACGAGAGAAACTATGGCTACACCTTC	CASNERNYGYTF
.	TRBJ1-4	TRBV1	once	TGCACCAGCAGCCACCAACCGGGGACAGGGAGATCAACAACTAATGAAAAACTGTTTTTT	CTSSHQPGTGRSTTNEKLFF
.	TRBJ2-3	TRBV7-2	.	TGTGCCAGCAGCTTAGCCGCAGATACGCAGTATTTT	CASSLAADTQYF
.	TRBJ2-2	TRBV5-6	few	TGTGCCAGCAGCTTGGGGCAGACGAACACCGGGGAGCTGTTTTTT	CASSLGQTNTGELFF
TRBD1	TRBJ2-1	TRBV12-5	.	TGTGCTAGTGGTTTGGTACTGTGGGACAGAAGGGGAAATGAGCAGTTCTTC	CASGLVLWDRRGNEQFF
.	TRBJ1-1	TRBV7-9	few	TGTGCCAGCAGCTTCCCCGAAGGAGGGACCACTGAAGCTTTCTTT	CASSFPEGGTTEAFF
TRBD1	TRBJ1-1	TRBV19	once	TGTGCCAGTAGTATCACAGACAGGGGAATCACTGAAGCTTTCTTT	CASSITDRGITEAFF
.	TRBJ2-7	TRBV19	.	TGTGCCAGTAGTATTGAGGGAACCAGCTCCTACGAGCAGTACTTC	CASSIEGTSSYEQYF
.	TRBJ1-1	TRBV30	few	TGTGCCTGGAGTGTACGGTCATTTGAAGCTTTCTTT	CAWSVRSFEAFF
TRBD2	TRBJ2-1	TRBV9	.	TGTGCCAGCAGCGGGGGACTAGGCCTATACAATGAGCAGTTCTTC	CASSGGLGLYNEQFF
.	TRBJ1-1	TRBV6-5	.	TGTGCCAGCAGTCGGAGGGAAGCTTTCTTT	CASSRREAFF
.	TRBJ1-2	TRBV25-1	.	TGTGCCAGCAGTGAATCCTTGACAGGATTCTATGGCTACACCTTC	CASSESLTGFYGYTF
.	TRBJ2-2	TRBV19	.	TGTGCCAGTAGCGGCAGGGTATTTGAGCTGTTTTTT	CASSGRVFELFF
.	TRBJ1-1	TRBV6-1	.	TGTGCCAGCAGGGCGGTGAACACTGAAGCTTTCTTT	CASRAVNTEAFF
TRBD1	TRBJ2-7	TRBV4-3	.	TGCGCCAGCAGCCAAGGTGCCGGGACAGCCTACGAGCAGTACTTC	CASSQGAGTAYEQYF
TRBD1	TRBJ2-1	TRBV5-8	.	TGTGCCAGCAGCTGGGGCGGGACAGGGGGTGATGAGCAGTTCTTC	CASSWGGTGGDEQFF
TRBD1	TRBJ1-4	TRBV5-4	.	TGTGCCAGCAGCGAGGGGGCCTCCGACGGAGAAAAACTGTTTTTT	CASSEGASDGEKLFF